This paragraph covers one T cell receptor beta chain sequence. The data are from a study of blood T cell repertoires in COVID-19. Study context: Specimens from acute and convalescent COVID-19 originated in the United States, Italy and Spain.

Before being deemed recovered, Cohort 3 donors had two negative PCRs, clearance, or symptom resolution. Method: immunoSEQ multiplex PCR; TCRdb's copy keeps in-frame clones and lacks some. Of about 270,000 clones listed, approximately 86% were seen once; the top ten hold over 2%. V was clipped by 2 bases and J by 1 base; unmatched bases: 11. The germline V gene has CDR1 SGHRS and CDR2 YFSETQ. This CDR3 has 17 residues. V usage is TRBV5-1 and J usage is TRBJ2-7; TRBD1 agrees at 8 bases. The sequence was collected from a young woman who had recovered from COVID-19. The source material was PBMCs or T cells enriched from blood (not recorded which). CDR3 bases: TGCGCCAGCAGCTTTCATCCCGACAGGGGTAATTCCTACGAGCAGTACTTC. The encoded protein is CASSFHPDRGNSYEQYF.